Listed here are 17 T cell receptor beta chains from one sample, sequenced in a study of cytomegalovirus exposure and HLA in healthy donors. The PCR made use of 60 Vbeta and 13 Jbeta primers. TCRdb's copy holds only in-frame clones and misses some; the assay was immunoSEQ multiplex PCR. The data show tens of thousands of clones, roughly three quarters seen once. Sequenced sample: PBMCs. Receptor source: a young man in good health and CMV-seronegative.

The V gene is TRBV28, the J gene TRBJ2-5; 8 bases fit TRBD2. The germline V gene encodes CDR1 MDHEN and CDR2 SYDVKM. With V trimmed by 10 bases and J by 4 bases, 14 bases remained unmatched. This CDR3 has 15 residues. This chain's CDR3 is CATLLTSGHGETQYF. CDR3 nucleotides: TGTGCCACCCTACTTACTAGCGGTCATGGAGAGACCCAGTACTTC.

The chain couples TRBV5-8 to TRBJ2-3, with 10 bases aligning to TRBD2. Germline CDR1 is SGHTS and CDR2 is YDEGEE. J lost 1 base, V lost 4 bases, and 3 bases had no gene match. The length of the CDR3 is 15 residues. CDR3 nucleotide sequence: TGTGCCAGCAGCCCCGGGACTAGCGGCACAGATACGCAGTATTTT. This codes for CASSPGTSGTDTQYF.

This clone occurred a few times. The chain carries TRBV5-4 and TRBJ1-2; TRBD1 agrees at 9 bases. Looked up from germline, CDR1 is SGHNT and CDR2 is YYREEE (reference sequence). Trimming took 5 bases from V and 7 from J; bases not matched to a gene: 9. The CDR3 is made up of 14 amino acids. The CDR3 is CASRPDRGEGGYTF. The CDR3 DNA reads TGTGCCAGCAGACCAGACAGGGGGGAAGGTGGCTACACCTTC.

V gene TRBV27 combines with J gene TRBJ2-7, with 8 bases matching TRBD1. CDR1 and CDR2 from the germline V gene are MNHEY and SMNVEV (reference sequence). The CDR3 extends over 15 amino acids. The V and J ends lost 6 bases and 2 bases, in that order; junction bases with no gene match: 9. The DNA of the CDR3 is TGTGCCAGCAGCCTGACCGGGACAGGCACCTACGAGCAGTACTTC. It codes for CASSLTGTGTYEQYF.

The table lists this clone with a few counts. The chain couples TRBV7-2 to TRBJ2-4; no clear D gene. Germline V CDR1 and CDR2: SGHTA, FQGNSA. There are 14 residues in the CDR3. The V and J ends lost 1 base and 2 bases respectively, with 6 bases between them. The CDR3 sequence is CASSLGGTKNIQYF. As DNA, the CDR3 is TGTGCCAGCAGCTTAGGAGGAACCAAAAACATTCAGTACTTC.

The chain couples TRBV19 to TRBJ2-7; D uncertain. The ends were cut back, 0 bases at V and 3 bases at J, with 3 bases in the middle. CDR1 is LNHDA, CDR2 SQIVND, per germline (reference sequence). The CDR3 is made up of 12 amino acids. The CDR3 is CASSIDNYEQYF. As DNA, the CDR3 is TGTGCCAGTAGTATAGACAACTACGAGCAGTACTTC.

This clone was recorded only once. J is TRBJ2-1 and V is TRBV5-6; 7 bases agree with TRBD2. Trimming removed 0 bases from V and 3 bases from J; junction bases left unmatched: 9. The germline CDR1 and CDR2 sequences are SGHDT and YYEEEE. This CDR3 region has 17 residues. CDR3 nucleotides: TGTGCCAGCAGCTTGGGACCGGGACTAATAATCTACAATGAGCAGTTCTTC. This gives the protein CASSLGPGLIIYNEQFF.

J is TRBJ2-2 and V is TRBV18; no definite D call. CDR3 length equals 15 residues. Deletions cut 0 bases from V and 1 base from J, with 6 bases between. Germline CDR1 and CDR2: KGHSH and LQKENI. The CDR3 here is CASSPPHGNTGELFF. The CDR3 nucleotides read TGTGCCAGCTCACCACCTCACGGGAACACCGGGGAGCTGTTTTTT.

The table lists this clone with a count of one. This chain connects TRBV21-1 to TRBJ1-2; the table calls TRBD1, which could not be checked here. TRBV21-1 is assigned pseudogene status. This CDR3 is 15 amino acids long. CDR3 sequence (DNA): TGTGCCAGCAGCAAATTAAGGACAGAAACCTATGGCTACACCTTC. Translating gives CASSKLRTETYGYTF.

With respect to this clone: The junction departs from the called germline gene at one end, perhaps through a read error. The chain employs TRBV7-9 and TRBJ2-5, with a tentative D call TRBD2 (5 bases). Germline V CDR1 and CDR2: SEHNR, FQNEAQ (reference sequence). This CDR3 is built from 15 residues. The CDR3 nucleotides are TGTTCCAGCAGCTTAGCGCATGCAGGAAGCGAGACCCAGTACTTC. Protein sequence: CSSSLAHAGSETQYF.

The chain employs TRBV7-6 and TRBJ2-5; D ambiguous. With 2 bases removed from V and 4 bases from J, the gap between germline ends came to 20 bases. Germline-derived CDR1 and CDR2 are SGHVS and FNYEAQ. The CDR3 has 17 residues. The CDR3 loop reads CASSLRSDSNLRETQYF. The DNA of the CDR3 is TGTGCCAGCAGCTTAAGATCAGACTCGAACTTGCGAGAGACCCAGTACTTC.

The rearrangement uses TRBV5-1 and TRBJ2-1; 7 bases fit TRBD2. V shed 0 bases and J 5 bases; nucleotides not matched to a gene: 5. The germline CDR1 and CDR2 sequences are SGHRS and YFSETQ. This CDR3 contains 15 residues. CDR3 loop: CASSLVGGPHNEQFF. Here the CDR3 DNA reads TGCGCCAGCAGCTTGGTGGGAGGGCCGCACAATGAGCAGTTCTTC.

The rearrangement joins TRBV11-2 to TRBJ1-2; the match to TRBD1 covers 7 bases. V lost 4 bases and J lost 4; bases outside the gene matches: 9. Per germline, CDR1 SGHAT and CDR2 FQNNGV. The CDR3 runs to 15 residues. Here the CDR3 DNA reads TGTGCCAGCAGCTCCACCGTACAGGGGACCTATGGCTACACCTTC. Amino acid sequence: CASSSTVQGTYGYTF. Drawing the rest from reference TRBV11-2 and TRBJ1-2, the complete variable domain is EAGVAQSPRYKIIEKRQSVAFWCNPISGHATLYWYQQILGQGPKLLIQFQNNGVVDDSQLPKDRFSAERLKGVDSTLKIQPAKLEDSAVYLCASSSTVQGTYGYTFGSGTRLTVV.

Of note for this clone: One end of the junction fails to match germline, which may point to a read error. This chain joins TRBV7-9 and TRBJ1-3; TRBD1 agrees at 8 bases. Germline V gene sequence: CDR1 SEHNR, CDR2 FQNEAQ (reference sequence). The CDR3 spans 16 residues. CDR3 region: CSSSLGDRGSGNTIYF. The CDR3 DNA follows: TGTTCCAGCAGCTTAGGAGACAGGGGCTCTGGAAACACCATATATTTT.

The V call is TRBV7-9, the J call TRBJ2-1, with D hard to call. There are 11 residues in the CDR3. Trimming pared 5 bases from V and 8 bases from J, leaving 7 bases between. Germline lookup yields CDR1 SEHNR and CDR2 FQNEAQ (reference sequence). The CDR3 loop reads CASSLYDEQFF. The CDR3 coding sequence is TGTGCCAGCAGCCTATACGATGAGCAGTTCTTC. The complete variable domain, with remaining parts taken from reference TRBV7-9 and TRBJ2-1, reads DTGVSQNPRHKITKRGQNVTFRCDPISEHNRLYWYRQTLGQGPEFLTYFQNEAQLEKSRLLSDRFSAERPKGSFSTLEIQRTEQGDSAMYLCASSLYDEQFFGPGTRLTVL.

The chain is built from TRBV2 and TRBJ2-5; TRBD2 matches at 10 bases. The J call may be wrong; the DNA end is better matched by TRBJ2-7. This CDR3 spans 16 amino acids. Germline V gene data show CDR1 as SNHLY and CDR2 as FYNNEI. The CDR3 DNA is TGTGCCAGCAGTGAAGCGGTGGGCAGCGGGAGGGCCGAGCAGTACTTC. It yields the protein CASSEAVGSGRAEQYF.

CDR3 sequence: CATRRGFVGPSYNEQFF. CDR3 nucleotide sequence: TGTGCCACCCGCCGGGGGTTTGTGGGGCCCTCCTACAATGAGCAGTTCTTC. The V call is TRBV7-9, the J call TRBJ2-1; D is perhaps TRBD2 (6 bases). Germline V gene data show CDR1 as SEHNR and CDR2 as FQNEAQ (reference sequence). The CDR3 contains 17 residues. V lost 10 bases to trimming and J lost 0 bases, with 22 bases between them.